This T cell receptor (beta chain) is drawn from a study of patients and donors after allogeneic stem cell transplantation. TCRdb re-called the RT-PCR reads with MiXCR, one entry per CDR3 protein. The sample records about 210,000 distinct CDR3 sequences, around 40% being singletons. The table lists this clonotype with a few counts. Per the germline V gene, CDR1 is MNHEY and CDR2 is SMNVEV (reference sequence). Trimming cost V 11 bases and J 6 bases, with 20 bases left between them. The CDR3 extends over 14 amino acids. Sequencing used blood, either unsorted or a sorted T cell fraction (not recorded which). The chain has TRBV27 and TRBJ2-1; D assignment may be TRBD1 or TRBD2 (5 bases each). The sequence was obtained from a human donor who was either an allogeneic HSCT recipient or a stem cell or donor lymphocyte infusion donor (not recorded which). It is not recorded whose cells these are; they may come from a transplant donor. The CDR3 DNA reads TGTGCCGTACGAGGGACCTCGGGTCGCAATGAGCAGTTCTTC. Translated, it gives CAVRGTSGRNEQFF.